This T cell receptor (beta chain) originates from a study of blood T cell repertoires in COVID-19. Study context: Italy, Spain and the United States were the sources of the convalescent and acute COVID-19 samples. PBMCs, B-cell-depleted T cells, or T cells were the source of the cDNA or gDNA that made up the material.

This clone showed up just a few times. Under the authors' procedure: Reference gene primer amplification in the assay estimated nucleated cell counts. TCRdb keeps only in-frame clones here, not all; method: immunoSEQ multiplex PCR. The V and J calls and clone size were taken over from that table, and D and trimming were inferred from the DNA. The profile shows fewer than 65,000 clones, roughly 78% of them singletons. Trimming removed 5 bases from V and 1 base from J, with 5 bases in between. The CDR3 totals 12 residues. Germline CDR1 and CDR2: WSHSY and SAAADI. This TCR derives from a man between 65 and 80 years old with acute or convalescent COVID-19. The sample comprised peripheral blood. The J gene is TRBJ1-1, the V gene TRBV10-2; no reliable D call. CDR3 bases: TGCGCCAGCAGTATAGCGAACACTGAAGCTTTCTTT. Protein product: CASSIANTEAFF.